This T cell receptor beta chain was recorded in a study of blood T cell repertoires in COVID-19. Study-level information: Samples taken during acute and convalescent COVID-19 were collected in the United States, Italy and Spain. PBMCs, B-cell-depleted T cells, or T cells were the source of the cDNA or gDNA that made up the material.

Trimming left V 2 bases short and J 5 bases short, with 19 bases between. Germline CDR1 reads KGHSH; CDR2 reads LQKENI. This CDR3 has 16 amino acids. Original processing notes: Quantification of nucleated cells was approximated via reference gene primer amplification. Profiling relied on immunoSEQ multiplex PCR, and the TCRdb table lists in-frame clones only, not all of them. The V and J calls and the clone size are those of that table, but D and trimming were determined from the DNA. The table includes tens of thousands of clones, around 91% detected once. Followed longitudinally, the Seattle patients had been enrolled during active infection.

This chain uses TRBV18 with TRBJ2-7, with TRBD1 as a possible D gene (6 bases). The sample consisted of peripheral blood. The TCR sequence derives from a man in his fifties with COVID-19, enrolled during active disease. CDR3 coding DNA: TGTGCCAGCTCACCAGTTAGTGGGACAAATAGCCACGAGCAGTACTTC. Translating it yields CASSPVSGTNSHEQYF. Using reference TRBV18 and TRBJ2-7 for the parts outside the CDR3, the full variable domain is NAGVMQNPRHLVRRRGQEARLRCSPMKGHSHVYWYRQLPEEGLKFMVYLQKENIIDESGMPKERFSAEFPKEGPSILRIQQVVRGDSAAYFCASSPVSGTNSHEQYFGPGTRLTVT.